Listed below are T cell receptor beta chains from one sample, sequenced in a study of OX40 agonist ivuxolimab in advanced cancers. Profiling relied on immunoSEQ multiplex PCR, and the TCRdb table lists in-frame clones only, not all of them. Among 60,000 to 75,000 clones listed, approximately 85% were seen once. The material was CD4+ or CD8+ T cells sorted from blood, obtained in a trial of the OX40 agonist ivuxolimab. The receptors come from an adult with an advanced solid tumor such as melanoma, head and neck, liver or kidney cancer. CDR3s include the opening cysteine and the closing phenylalanine or tryptophan. Each record gives: V gene, J gene, CDR3 protein.

TRBV28,TRBJ1-1,CASILGGRGNTEAFF
TRBV18,TRBJ1-5,CASSPGGQSNQPQHF
TRBV19,TRBJ1-3,CASSIPRAGTGGNTIYF
TRBV10-3,TRBJ1-1,CATAGQLNTEAFF
TRBV14,TRBJ2-2,CASSRQTGELFF
TRBV5-1,TRBJ2-1,CASSSQLGLAVNEQFF
TRBV5-1,TRBJ2-5,CASSLLTSPQETQYF
TRBV6-5,TRBJ2-7,CACQTSGKPYEQYF
TRBV10-3,TRBJ2-7,CAISDVSYAYEQYF
TRBV5-1,TRBJ2-1,CASSLVSVSSYNEQFF
TRBV10-3,TRBJ1-2,CAISESTGGGYTF
TRBV5-1,TRBJ2-3,CASSLATGVTDTQYF
TRBV7-2,TRBJ2-1,CASSLARDNEQFF
TRBV7-6,TRBJ2-7,CASSTPGIKVFSYEQYF
TRBV30,TRBJ2-7,CAWSRTRTSGPSYEQYF
TRBV19,TRBJ2-7,CASRTGTGPYEQYF
TRBV9,TRBJ2-1,CASSVGGRERGNEQFF
TRBV12-5,TRBJ2-1,CASGLGLVGGVWIYEQFF
TRBV19,TRBJ1-6,CASSLTGQTYNSPLHF
TRBV27,TRBJ1-6,CASSGRDLDPPGRNSPLHF
TRBV10-3,TRBJ2-7,CAIRSGVGYEQYF
TRBV2,TRBJ2-3,CASRSQSTDTQYF
TRBV28,TRBJ1-2,CASSSQTGGKGYTF
TRBV19,TRBJ2-1,CASSMGVFGGSYNEQFF
TRBV5-1,TRBJ1-4,CASSLRGGEKLFF
TRBV10-2,TRBJ1-5,CASSVGAGQPQHF
TRBV30,TRBJ1-4,CARQGGGEKLFF
TRBV11-2,TRBJ1-1,CASSLSNTEAFF
TRBV5-4,TRBJ2-5,CASSSPAGEGIKTQYF
TRBV25-1,TRBJ2-7,CASSSSTYEQYF
TRBV19,TRBJ1-4,CASNVGVTNEKLFF
TRBV6-6,TRBJ1-4,CASSYSGGANEKLFF
TRBV29-1,TRBJ2-7,CSVERFRGDEQYF
TRBV5-5,TRBJ1-5,CASSGQGYSNQPQHF
TRBV19,TRBJ1-5,CASSLDRNSNQPQHF
TRBV11-3,TRBJ2-5,CASSSTVRTPEEETQYF